This T cell receptor (beta chain) was sequenced in a study of sequential checkpoint blockade in melanoma. Treatment described: randomized to nivolumab then ipilimumab (arm A) or the reverse (arm B). Germline trimming cut 4 bases from V and 10 bases from J; bases unmatched to any gene: 9. Germline CDR1 reads SQVTM; CDR2 reads ANQGSEA. The CDR3 runs to 12 residues. Assay: immunoSEQ multiplex PCR; the TCRdb copy retains only in-frame clones and omits some. Of around 9,200 clones listed, roughly 20% are singletons. This clone was seen a handful of times. Sequences were derived from tumor tissue (inferred from file names), sampled from a patient given nivolumab and ipilimumab in sequence. The rearrangement joins TRBV29-1 to TRBJ2-5, with 7 nucleotides matching TRBD1. The sequence came from a human donor with melanoma. The CDR3 is CSVVQQGRDQYF. CDR3 DNA: TGCAGCGTTGTGCAACAGGGGAGAGACCAGTACTTC.